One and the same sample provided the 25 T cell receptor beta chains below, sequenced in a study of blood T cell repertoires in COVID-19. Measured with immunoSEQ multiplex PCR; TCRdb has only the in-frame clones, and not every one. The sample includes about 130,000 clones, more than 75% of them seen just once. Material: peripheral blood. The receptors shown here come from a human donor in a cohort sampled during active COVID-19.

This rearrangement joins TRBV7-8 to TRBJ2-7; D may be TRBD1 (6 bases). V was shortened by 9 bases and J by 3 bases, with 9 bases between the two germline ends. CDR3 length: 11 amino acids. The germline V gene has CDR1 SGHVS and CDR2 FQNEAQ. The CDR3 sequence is CASLQGYEQYF. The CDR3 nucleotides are TGTGCCAGTTTACAGGGCTACGAGCAGTACTTC.

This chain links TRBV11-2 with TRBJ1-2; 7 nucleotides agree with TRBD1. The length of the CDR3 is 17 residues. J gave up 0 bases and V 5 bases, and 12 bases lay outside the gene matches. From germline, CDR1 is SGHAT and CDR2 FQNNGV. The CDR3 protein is CASSHPGQKSSNYGYTF. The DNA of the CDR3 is TGTGCCAGCAGCCACCCGGGACAGAAGAGTTCTAACTATGGCTACACCTTC.

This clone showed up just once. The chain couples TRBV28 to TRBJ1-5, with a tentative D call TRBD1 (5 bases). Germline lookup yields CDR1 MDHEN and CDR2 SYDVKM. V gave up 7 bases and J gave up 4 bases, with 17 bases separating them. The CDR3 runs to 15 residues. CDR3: CASIPIGGGNQPQHF. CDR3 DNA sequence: TGTGCCAGCATCCCGATCGGGGGGGGGAATCAGCCCCAGCATTTT.

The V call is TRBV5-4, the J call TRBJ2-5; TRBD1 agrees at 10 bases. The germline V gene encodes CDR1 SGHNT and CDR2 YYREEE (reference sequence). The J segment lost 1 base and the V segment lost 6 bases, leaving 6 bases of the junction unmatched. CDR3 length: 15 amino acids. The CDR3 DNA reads TGTGCCAGCACCGTGGACAGGGGGGTCCAAGAGACCCAGTACTTC. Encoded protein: CASTVDRGVQETQYF.

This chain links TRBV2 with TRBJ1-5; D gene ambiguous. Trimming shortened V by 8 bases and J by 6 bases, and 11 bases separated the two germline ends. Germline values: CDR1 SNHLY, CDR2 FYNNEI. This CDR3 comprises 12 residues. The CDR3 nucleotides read TGTGCCAGCGCCTCCCGGGGTCAGCCCCAGCATTTT. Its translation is CASASRGQPQHF.

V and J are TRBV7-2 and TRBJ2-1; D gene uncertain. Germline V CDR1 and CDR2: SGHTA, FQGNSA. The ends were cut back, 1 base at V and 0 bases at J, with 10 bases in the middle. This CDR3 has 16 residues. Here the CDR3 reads CASSLEIFSSYNEQFF. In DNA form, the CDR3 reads TGTGCCAGCAGCTTAGAGATCTTTAGCTCCTACAATGAGCAGTTCTTC.

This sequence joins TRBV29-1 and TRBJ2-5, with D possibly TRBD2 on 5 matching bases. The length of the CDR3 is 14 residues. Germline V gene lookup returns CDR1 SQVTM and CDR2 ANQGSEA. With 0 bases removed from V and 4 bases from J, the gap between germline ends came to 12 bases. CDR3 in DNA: TGCAGCGTTGAAGATCTACTAGGGCTAGAGACCCAGTACTTC. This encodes CSVEDLLGLETQYF.

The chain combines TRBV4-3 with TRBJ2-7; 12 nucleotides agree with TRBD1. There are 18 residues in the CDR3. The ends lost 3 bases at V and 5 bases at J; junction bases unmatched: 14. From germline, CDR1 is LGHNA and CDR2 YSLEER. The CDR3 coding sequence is TGCGCCAGCAGCCAGGGGGAGCAACGGGACAGGGGGCGGAACGAGCAGTACTTC. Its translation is CASSQGEQRDRGRNEQYF.

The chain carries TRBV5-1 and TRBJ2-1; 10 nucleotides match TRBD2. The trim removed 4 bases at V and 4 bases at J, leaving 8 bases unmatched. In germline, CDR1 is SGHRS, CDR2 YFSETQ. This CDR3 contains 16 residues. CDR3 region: CASSALAGRGYNEQFF. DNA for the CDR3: TGCGCCAGCAGCGCACTAGCGGGGAGGGGTTACAATGAGCAGTTCTTC.

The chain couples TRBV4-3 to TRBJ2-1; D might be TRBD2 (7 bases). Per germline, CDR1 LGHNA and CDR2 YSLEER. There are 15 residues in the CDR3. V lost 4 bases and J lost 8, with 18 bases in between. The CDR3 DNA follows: TGCGCCAGCAGCCGGACGGGGGGCGGCCTCCATGAGCAGTTCTTC. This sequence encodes CASSRTGGGLHEQFF.

This chain's CDR3 is CASSIRQGVNEQFF. CDR3 sequence (DNA): TGTGCCAGTAGTATCAGACAGGGGGTCAATGAGCAGTTCTTC. The chain carries TRBV19 and TRBJ2-1, with 9 positions matching TRBD1. This CDR3 region has 14 residues. Looked up from germline, CDR1 is LNHDA and CDR2 is SQIVND (reference sequence). The V gene end was trimmed by 3 bases and the J gene end by 6 bases; junction bases not matched to a gene: 3.

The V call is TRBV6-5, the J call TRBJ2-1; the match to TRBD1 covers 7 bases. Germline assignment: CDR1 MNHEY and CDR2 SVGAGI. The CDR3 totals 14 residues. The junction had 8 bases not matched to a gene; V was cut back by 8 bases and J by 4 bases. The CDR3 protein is CASPRDREYNEQFF. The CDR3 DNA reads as TGTGCCAGCCCTCGTGACAGGGAATACAATGAGCAGTTCTTC.

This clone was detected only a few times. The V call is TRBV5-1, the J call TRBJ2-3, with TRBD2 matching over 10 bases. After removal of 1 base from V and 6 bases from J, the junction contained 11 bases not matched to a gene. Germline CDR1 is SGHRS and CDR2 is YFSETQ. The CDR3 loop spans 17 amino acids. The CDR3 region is CASSLRWASGGSDTQYF. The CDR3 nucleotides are TGCGCCAGCAGCTTGAGGTGGGCTAGCGGGGGCTCGGATACGCAGTATTTT.

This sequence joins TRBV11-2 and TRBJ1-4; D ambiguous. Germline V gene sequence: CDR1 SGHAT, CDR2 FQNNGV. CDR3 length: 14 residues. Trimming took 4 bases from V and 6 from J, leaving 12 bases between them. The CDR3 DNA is TGTGCCAGCAGCTCAGACCCTAGCGATGAAAAACTGTTTTTT. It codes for CASSSDPSDEKLFF.

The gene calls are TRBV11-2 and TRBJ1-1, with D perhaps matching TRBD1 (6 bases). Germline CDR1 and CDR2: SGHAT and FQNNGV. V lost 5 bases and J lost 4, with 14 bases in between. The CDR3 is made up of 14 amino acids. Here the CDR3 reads CASSLNRVGTEAFF. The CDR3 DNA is TGTGCCAGCAGCCTAAACAGGGTCGGCACTGAAGCTTTCTTT.

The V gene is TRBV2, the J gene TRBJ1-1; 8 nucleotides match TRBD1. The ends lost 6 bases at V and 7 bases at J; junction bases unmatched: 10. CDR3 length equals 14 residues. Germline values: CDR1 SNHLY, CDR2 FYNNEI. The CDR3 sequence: CASSETGGRIEAFF. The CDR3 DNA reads TGTGCCAGCAGCGAAACAGGGGGGCGGATTGAAGCTTTCTTT.

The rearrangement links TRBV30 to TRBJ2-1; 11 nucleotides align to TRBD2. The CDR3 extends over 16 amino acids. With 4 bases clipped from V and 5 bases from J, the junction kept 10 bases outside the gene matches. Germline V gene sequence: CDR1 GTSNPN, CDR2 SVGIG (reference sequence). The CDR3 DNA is TGTGCCTGGAAAAATCTAGGGACTAGCGGCGACAATGAGCAGTTCTTC. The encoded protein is CAWKNLGTSGDNEQFF. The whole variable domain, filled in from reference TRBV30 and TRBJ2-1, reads SQTIHQWPATLVQPVGSPLSLECTVEGTSNPNLYWYRQAAGRGLQLLFYSVGIGQISSEVPQNLSASRPQDRQFILSSKKLLLSDSGFYLCAWKNLGTSGDNEQFFGPGTRLTVL.

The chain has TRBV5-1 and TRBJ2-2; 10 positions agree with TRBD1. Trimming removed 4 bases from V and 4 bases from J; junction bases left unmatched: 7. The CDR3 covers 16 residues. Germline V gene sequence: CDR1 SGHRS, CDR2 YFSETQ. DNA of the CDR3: TGCGCCAGCAGCCCACGGACAGGGGGTGCCACCGGGGAGCTGTTTTTT. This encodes CASSPRTGGATGELFF.

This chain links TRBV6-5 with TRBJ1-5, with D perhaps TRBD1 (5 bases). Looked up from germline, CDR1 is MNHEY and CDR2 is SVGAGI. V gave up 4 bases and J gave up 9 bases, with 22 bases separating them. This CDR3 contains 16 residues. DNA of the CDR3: TGTGCCAGCAGTTCCACCGAGACAGCGACCATTAGGCCCCAGCATTTT. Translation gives CASSSTETATIRPQHF.

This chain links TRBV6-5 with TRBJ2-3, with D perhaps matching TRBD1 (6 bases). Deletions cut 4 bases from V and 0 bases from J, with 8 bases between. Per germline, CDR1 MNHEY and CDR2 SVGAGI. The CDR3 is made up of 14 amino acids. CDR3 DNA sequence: TGTGCCAGCAGTTCAACAGGGAGCACAGATACGCAGTATTTT. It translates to CASSSTGSTDTQYF.

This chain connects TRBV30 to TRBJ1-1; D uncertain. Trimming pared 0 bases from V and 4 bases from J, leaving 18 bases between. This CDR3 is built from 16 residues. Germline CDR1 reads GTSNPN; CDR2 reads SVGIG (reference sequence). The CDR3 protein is CAWSVLGSSAGTEAFF. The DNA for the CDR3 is TGTGCCTGGAGTGTACTAGGGTCTTCAGCGGGCACTGAAGCTTTCTTT.

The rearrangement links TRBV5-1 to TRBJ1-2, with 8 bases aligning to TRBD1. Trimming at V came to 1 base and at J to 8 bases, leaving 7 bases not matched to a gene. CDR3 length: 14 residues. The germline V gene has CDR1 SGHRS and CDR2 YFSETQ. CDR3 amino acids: CASSLTTGGGGYTF. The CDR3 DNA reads TGCGCCAGCAGCTTGACTACAGGGGGTGGCGGCTACACCTTC.

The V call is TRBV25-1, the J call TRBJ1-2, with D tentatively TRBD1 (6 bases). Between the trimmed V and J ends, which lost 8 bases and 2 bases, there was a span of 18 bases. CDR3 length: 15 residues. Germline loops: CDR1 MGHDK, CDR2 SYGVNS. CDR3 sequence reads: CASRGRDTDNYGYTF. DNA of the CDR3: TGTGCCAGCCGAGGCCGGGACACCGACAACTATGGCTACACCTTC.

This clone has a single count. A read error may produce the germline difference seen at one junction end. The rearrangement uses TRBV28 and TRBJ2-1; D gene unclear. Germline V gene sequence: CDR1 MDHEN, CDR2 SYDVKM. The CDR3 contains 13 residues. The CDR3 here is CASSSLPYNEQFF. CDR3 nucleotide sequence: TGTGCCAGTAGTTCCCTTCCCTACAATGAGCAGTTCTTC.

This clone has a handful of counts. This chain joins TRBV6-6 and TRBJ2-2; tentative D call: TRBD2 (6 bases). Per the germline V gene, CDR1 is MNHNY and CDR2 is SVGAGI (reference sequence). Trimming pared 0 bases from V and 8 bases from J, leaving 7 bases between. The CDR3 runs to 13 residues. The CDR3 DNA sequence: TGTGCCAGCAGTTACTCGGGGGGTGGGGAGCTGTTTTTT. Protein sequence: CASSYSGGGELFF.